This T cell receptor beta chain stems from a study of blood T cell repertoires in COVID-19 (dated by TCRdb to 2020 to 2022). About the investigation overall: Samples from collaborators originated in the United States, Italy and Spain and spanned both the acute and convalescent phases of COVID-19. The material from the prospective study consisted of cDNA or gDNA derived from T cells, B-cell-depleted T cells, or PBMCs. Subjects who had been exposed to COVID-19, were actively infected with it, or had recovered from it provided the deeply sampled blood TCRbeta repertoires that made up the dataset. A freely available public database, intended as a resource for researchers studying the immune response to SARS-CoV-2, is where the repertoires were released. Samples came from the ongoing ImmuneRACE study (first 160 participants) plus 1,254 subjects from 6 global collaborators. The sample metadata nearly always contained a de-identified subject ID, COVID-19 status, age in years and sex. Where HLA class I and class II types were available, the types were taken from metadata supplied by the sample provider, not from assay-based typing. General conclusions and limits of the study: How much clinical and demographic metadata was included differed by source and by participant, and the metadata was provided uncurated.

Taken from cysteine to phenylalanine, the CDR3 has 16 residues. Solely the CDR3 DNA is kept, with 48 bases framed from the first base. Trimmed from V: 5 bases; trimmed from J: 0 bases; junction bases lacking a gene match: 6. The germline V gene supplies CDR1 KGHSH and CDR2 LQKENI. Each collaborating institution followed its own protocols to collect whole blood in K2EDTA tubes. For TCRbeta analysis, collaborators shipped samples as frozen whole blood, isolated PBMCs, or DNA extracted from either of those sample types. TCRbeta CDR3 regions were amplified from genomic DNA using the immunoSEQ Assay, a bias-controlled multiplex PCR. For the original study's pipeline: The number of nucleated cells in each sample was estimated from the amplification of reference gene primers within the assay. Sequence reads were collapsed and filtered to measure the absolute abundance of every unique TCRbeta CDR3 rearrangement. Productive Simpson clonality was computed per sample as the square root of Simpson's diversity index over productive rearrangements. TCRdb's version of the immuneACCESS table is confined to in-frame rearrangements and falls short of the full clone set. An unresolved V gene accounts for under half of the shortfall where checked; the remainder is of unknown origin. V and J calls and clone size are those listed in that table; D and trimming were worked out from the DNA. Recorded for this sample are about 170,000 clones; 83% of them occurred a single time. The top ten constitute roughly 1.9% of the sample.

This clone occurred once. It has no known antigen specificity. Within one base of it there is no much larger clone, and no base qualities were kept. Input material: peripheral blood. The chain is encoded by TRBV18 joined to TRBJ2-5; 10 central nucleotides agree with TRBD1. The source is a woman of 80 years or more with acute or convalescent COVID-19. The CDR3 protein is CASSSGTGEYQETQYF. DNA sequence: TGTGCCAGCTCATCCGGGACAGGGGAGTACCAAGAGACCCAGTACTTC.